Each of the 26 T cell receptor delta chains below was sequenced from the same sample in a study of human gamma delta and Vdelta1 T cells. TCRdb reran clone calling via CATT on the PCR reads. The repertoire consists of roughly 6,500 delta-chain clones, with about 9.4% occurring once and the leading ten covering about 14%. Sequenced sample: naive CD27+ Vdelta1 gamma-delta T cells from blood. These receptors originate from a human donor in good health.

In its sample, this clone is large. The same CDR3 arises from other DNA sequences in this sample as well. V and J are TRDV1 and TRDJ1; TRDD3 matches 7 bases. CDR3 length equals 17 residues. CDR1 is TSWWSYY and CDR2 is QGS in the germline V gene. V shed 5 bases and J 5 bases; nucleotides not matched to a gene: 17. The CDR3 reads CALGKGGRWGLRDKLIF. The CDR3 region has the DNA TGTGCTCTTGGGAAAGGTGGTCGCTGGGGGCTGAGAGATAAACTCATCTTT.

A note on this clone: TCRdb has a much larger clone's protein, which differs at residue 7 from the translation of this DNA, likely because of a read error; what is shown is the protein translated from the DNA. V gene TRDV2 combines with J gene TRDJ1; 7 nucleotides line up with TRDD3. The junction had 19 bases not matched to a gene; V was cut back by 3 bases and J by 7 bases. Germline values: CDR1 GEAIGNYY, CDR2 EKD. The CDR3 spans 17 residues. Here the CDR3 DNA reads TGTGCCTGTGACCCTGACGCTTTCCGTCACTGGGGCTCTAAACTCATCTTT. As protein: CACDPDAFRHWGSKLIF.

As for this clone: A far larger clone is off by one base, so a read error is likely. V usage is TRDV1 and J usage is TRDJ1; 8 bases are a match to TRDD2. The CDR3 loop spans 24 amino acids. V gave up 0 bases and J gave up 1 base; unmatched junction bases: 28. Germline V lookup: CDR1 TSWWSYY, CDR2 QGS. The CDR3 here is CALGELFLRTPFTRGTSFTDKLIF. CDR3 nucleotides: TGTGCTCTTGGGGAACTCTTCCTACGTACCCCGTTCACTCGGGGGACCTCATTCACCGATAAACTCATCTTT.

The chain is built from TRDV1 and TRDJ1, with 10 bases aligning to TRDD3. V lost 4 bases and J lost 0; bases outside the gene matches: 20. Germline V CDR1 and CDR2: TSWWSYY, QGS. The CDR3 has 21 amino acids. The DNA for the CDR3 is TGTGCTCTTGGGGGCCTTCAACTATCACGGGGGATACGGACTTACACCGATAAACTCATCTTT. Translating it yields CALGGLQLSRGIRTYTDKLIF.

In its sample, this clone ranks as large. The same CDR3 arises from other DNA sequences in this sample as well. The rearrangement joins TRDV1 to TRDJ1; D possibly corresponds to TRDD2 (6 bases). V was shortened by 0 bases and J by 0 bases, with 17 bases between the two germline ends. CDR1 and CDR2 (germline): TSWWSYY, QGS. CDR3 length equals 18 residues. The CDR3, as DNA: TGTGCTCTTGGGGAACTGCCCTTCCGCTGGAGGTACACCGATAAACTCATCTTT. This encodes CALGELPFRWRYTDKLIF.

The V call is TRDV1, the J call TRDJ1; 9 nucleotides agree with TRDD3. The CDR3 has 16 residues. Germline-derived CDR1 and CDR2 are TSWWSYY and QGS. J gave up 4 bases and V 4 bases, and 10 bases lay outside the gene matches. DNA for the CDR3: TGTGCTCTTGGGGCCCGATCTGGGGGATTAGGCGATAAACTCATCTTT. It encodes CALGARSGGLGDKLIF.

This clone showed up just a few times. A read error may be the cause here, since a much bigger clone is one base away. V usage is TRDV1 and J usage is TRDJ1; D ambiguous. Germline V gives CDR1 TSWWSYY, CDR2 QGS. The germline V and J ends were trimmed by 2 bases and 2 bases, with 30 bases remaining between them. The length of the CDR3 is 21 residues. The chain's CDR3 is CALGESRLYTGYRRGTDKLIF. The DNA of the CDR3 is TGTGCTCTTGGGGAATCCAGGTTATATACCGGCTACCGTAGAGGGACCGATAAACTCATCTTT.

Relative to its sample, this clone is medium-sized (0.01 to 0.1%). The sample contains more than one DNA sequence encoding this CDR3. The rearrangement joins TRDV1 to TRDJ1, with D unclear. Germline-derived CDR1 and CDR2 are TSWWSYY and QGS. This CDR3 region has 16 residues. Trimming stripped 5 bases from V and 0 bases from J, with 16 bases between. CDR3 sequence (DNA): TGTGCTCTTGGGAAAGGGCGTGGGAGGGACACCGATAAACTCATCTTT. This gives the protein CALGKGRGRDTDKLIF.

The chain employs TRDV1 and TRDJ1, with 12 bases fitting TRDD3. The CDR3 length is 22 residues. Losses at the gene ends were 3 bases for V and 10 bases for J; bases not matched to a gene: 30. CDR1 and CDR2 (germline): TSWWSYY, QGS. The CDR3 here is CALGDLDLPHHYRLLGDTGLIF. The DNA for the CDR3 is TGTGCTCTTGGGGATCTGGACCTTCCTCACCATTATCGGCTACTGGGGGATACTGGACTCATCTTT.

Regarding this clone: The mismatch at residue 12 between this DNA's translation and the TCRdb protein of a much larger clone likely reflects a read error; the protein shown is translated from the DNA. The chain combines TRDV1 with TRDJ1; the match to TRDD3 covers 12 bases. There are 19 residues in the CDR3. The germline gives CDR1 TSWWSYY, CDR2 QGS. After removal of 1 base from V and 9 bases from J, the junction contained 18 bases not matched to a gene. CDR3 bases: TGTGCTCTTGGGGAACCACGTACTGGGGGATACCACATAGTAGTTGAACTCATCTTT. Translating it yields CALGEPRTGGYHIVVELIF.

This clone was counted at least ten times. The chain carries TRDV1 and TRDJ1, with 9 positions matching TRDD3. The J segment lost 0 bases and the V segment lost 2 bases, leaving 22 bases of the junction unmatched. Per the germline V gene, CDR1 is TSWWSYY and CDR2 is QGS. The CDR3 spans 22 residues. In nucleotides, the CDR3 is TGTGCTCTTGGGGAATCCTCCTTCCTTCGTACTGGGGGAAATGCGTACACCGATAAACTCATCTTT. Protein product: CALGESSFLRTGGNAYTDKLIF.

This clone has a handful of counts. A read error is the likely source, as a far larger clone sits one nucleotide away. The chain combines TRDV1 with TRDJ1; TRDD2 matches 8 bases. The CDR3 is 20 residues long. V dropped 4 bases and J dropped 1; count of bases not matched to a gene: 20. Germline lookup yields CDR1 TSWWSYY and CDR2 QGS. CDR3 in DNA: TGTGCTCTTGGGGGTCCAGACTTCCTACGGATGGGTCTAAGCACCGATAAACTCATCTTT. The encoded protein is CALGGPDFLRMGLSTDKLIF.

This clone has a count of ten or more. This sequence joins TRDV1 and TRDJ1; 9 nucleotides match TRDD3. Trimming cost V 5 bases and J 4 bases; bases outside gene matches: 17. This CDR3 spans 18 amino acids. Germline CDR1 TSWWSYY, CDR2 QGS. The CDR3 DNA follows: TGTGCTCTTGGGTTGCCCAAGAGACCGAGGGGATACGTCGATAAACTCATCTTT. Amino acids: CALGLPKRPRGYVDKLIF.

V usage is TRDV1 and J usage is TRDJ1; 13 nucleotides match TRDD3. The trim removed 1 base at V and 8 bases at J, leaving 25 bases unmatched. The germline CDR1 and CDR2 sequences are TSWWSYY and QGS. CDR3 length: 22 residues. CDR3 bases: TGTGCTCTTGGGGAACCTATTCCAAGGAGGAAGACTGGGGGATACGGAGAGGTCAAACTCATCTTT. Translated: CALGEPIPRRKTGGYGEVKLIF.

To note about this clone: This likely came from a read error, as a far larger clone is one base away. This rearrangement joins TRDV1 to TRDJ1; 8 bases match TRDD3. The V segment lost 0 bases and the J segment 3 bases; nucleotides outside the gene matches: 21. CDR1 is TSWWSYY and CDR2 is QGS in the germline V gene. The CDR3 loop spans 21 amino acids. Here the CDR3 DNA reads TGTGCTCTTGGGGAACTACTCAGGCTCCGACGGGGGATATGTAGGTCCGATAAACTCATCTTT. Translated: CALGELLRLRRGICRSDKLIF.

By sample share, this clone is large. Other nucleotide sequences from this sample produce the same CDR3. This chain connects TRDV1 to TRDJ1; D may match TRDD1 or TRDD3 (6 bases each). CDR3 length: 24 residues. Trimming stripped 8 bases from V and 8 bases from J, with 51 bases between. Germline V gene lookup returns CDR1 TSWWSYY and CDR2 QGS. The CDR3 loop is CALRPFPLPTRLQWGGNTSDKLIF. In DNA form, the CDR3 reads TGTGCTCTTCGCCCTTTTCCACTACCAACTAGGCTGCAATGGGGGGGAAATACTTCAGACAAACTCATCTTT.

This clone was seen more than once but under ten times. The germline gene is not matched at one end of the junction; a read error may be the cause. Other DNA sequences within the sample encode an identical CDR3. This rearrangement joins TRDV1 to TRDJ1; 11 nucleotides line up with TRDD3. Germline-derived CDR1 and CDR2 are TSWWSYY and QGS. This CDR3 has 20 residues. CDR3 residues: CALGELRFGGYGYRTDKLIF. The CDR3 DNA reads as TGTGCCCTTGGGGAACTCCGGTTTGGGGGATACGGATACAGAACCGATAAACTCATCTTT.

In its sample, this clone is medium-sized. The chain combines TRDV1 with TRDJ1; 12 positions agree with TRDD3. Germline CDR1 is TSWWSYY and CDR2 is QGS. V gave up 1 base and J gave up 3 bases; unmatched junction bases: 30. The CDR3 totals 25 residues. CDR3 DNA: TGTGCTCTTGGGGAACGCGGTAAGCCTTCTTCCAGGGTCACTGGGGGATACATCATCGCCGATAAACTCATCTTT. It encodes CALGERGKPSSRVTGGYIIADKLIF.

This clone was found a few times. The protein recorded in TCRdb matches a much larger clone and deviates from this DNA's translation at residue 11, suggesting a read error; the protein here is obtained by translating the DNA. The gene calls are TRDV1 and TRDJ1; D is possibly TRDD2 (6 bases). V was cut by 2 bases and J by 3 bases, with 19 bases left in between. Germline-derived CDR1 and CDR2 are TSWWSYY and QGS. The CDR3 has 17 amino acids. The DNA of the CDR3 is TGTGCTCTTGGGGAAGCCTTCCAACTGAAGGGGTCCGATAAACTCATCTTT. Translated: CALGEAFQLKGSDKLIF.

Worth noting for this clone: The sample carries other DNA sequences with the same CDR3. The V and J genes are TRDV1 and TRDJ1; 10 bases line up with TRDD3. Germline assignment: CDR1 TSWWSYY and CDR2 QGS. Losses at the gene ends were 0 bases for V and 4 bases for J; bases not matched to a gene: 11. The CDR3 spans 18 residues. CDR3 in DNA: TGTGCTCTTGGGGAACTCCGGGCTGGGGGATATATCGTCGATAAACTCATCTTT. Encoded protein: CALGELRAGGYIVDKLIF.

As regards this clone: A read error is likely here: a far larger clone is one base away. J is TRDJ2 and V is TRDV1, with 8 positions matching TRDD3. The CDR3 has 26 amino acids. The J segment lost 4 bases and the V segment lost 3 bases, leaving 37 bases of the junction unmatched. Germline V CDR1 and CDR2: TSWWSYY, QGS. The CDR3 DNA sequence: TGTGCTCTTGGGGATCCCAGAAACACCCCCTCCCTCCTACGGGGATACCCCGTAATGTCGACAGCACAACTCTTCTTT. It is translated as CALGDPRNTPSLLRGYPVMSTAQLFF.

The chain links TRDV1 to TRDJ1, with TRDD3 identical over 13 bases. Germline CDR1 reads TSWWSYY; CDR2 reads QGS. This CDR3 spans 18 amino acids. Germline trimming cut 2 bases from V and 7 bases from J; bases unmatched to any gene: 13. The CDR3 protein is CALGENLRRTGGYAKLIF. CDR3 coding DNA: TGTGCTCTTGGGGAAAACCTCCGCCGTACTGGGGGATACGCTAAACTCATCTTT.

A few counts support this clone. This likely came from a read error, as a far larger clone is one base away. Other DNA sequences in the sample encode the same CDR3. The V call is TRDV1, the J call TRDJ1; 10 bases fit TRDD3. V shed 4 bases and J 4 bases; nucleotides not matched to a gene: 18. This CDR3 comprises 19 residues. Germline CDR1 is TSWWSYY and CDR2 is QGS. CDR3 nucleotides: TGTGCTCTTGGGGGCCTTCCCACACGTACTGGGGGATTAGGCGATAAACTCATCTTT. It yields the protein CALGGLPTRTGGLGDKLIF.

This clone has only a few counts. The V gene is TRDV1, the J gene TRDJ1; 10 bases match TRDD3. Germline values: CDR1 TSWWSYY, CDR2 QGS. The ends lost 0 bases at V and 0 bases at J; junction bases unmatched: 34. The CDR3 contains 27 residues. The chain's CDR3 is CALGELGGPLGPMGGIREIWYTDKLIF. CDR3 DNA sequence: TGTGCTCTTGGGGAACTCGGAGGGCCCCTAGGGCCCATGGGGGGGATACGCGAGATTTGGTACACCGATAAACTCATCTTT.

As concerns this clone: With a far larger clone one base away, a read error is the likely cause. Other DNA sequences in the sample encode the same CDR3. This sequence joins TRDV1 and TRDJ1, with 7 bases that match TRDD3. Per germline, CDR1 TSWWSYY and CDR2 QGS. The CDR3 runs to 20 residues. The CDR3 protein is CALGELRPLRLGRAVNGLIF. CDR3 DNA sequence: TGTGCCCTTGGGGAACTCAGGCCCCTCCGACTGGGGAGAGCTGTAAACGGACTCATCTTT.

This clone was seen only a few times. This chain joins TRDV1 and TRDJ1; D perhaps matches TRDD2 (6 bases). The CDR3 loop spans 20 amino acids. V was shortened by 3 bases and J by 1 base, with 27 bases between the two germline ends. Germline V gives CDR1 TSWWSYY, CDR2 QGS. CDR3 loop: CALGEPSPLRWTRSTDKLIF. DNA for the CDR3: TGTGCTCTTGGGGAGCCTTCCCCGCTACGATGGACACGCAGCACCGATAAACTCATCTTT.